Here is one T cell receptor (beta chain) with its context. What this receptor recognizes is not known. No much larger clone exists at a distance of one base, and base qualities are not known. The record originates from a study of shared clonotypes between healthy human individuals (dated by TCRdb to the early 2020s). About the investigation overall: A couple of women and a few men aged 18 to 49 years were included in the cohort. Different laboratories and diverse techniques were used to prepare libraries and sequence TCR repertoires, to increase sequencing depth and limit assay-specific biases. To estimate repertoire size and how much clonotype sharing occurs between individuals, the study deeply sequenced the blood TCR repertoires of several healthy adults. Per donor, leukapheresis produced somewhere between about 0.9 and 10 billion PBMCs.

The investigation overall reported the following: The genetic and exposure-history diversity represented was limited by the small number of donors. Only blood was sampled, and tissue TCR repertoires likely differ from those in blood. Pairwise subsampling led to the expectation that sequencing depth would affect the degree of clonotype sharing among donors.

At the junction V is shortened by 7 bases and J by 6 bases, with 12 bases in between. The germline V gene sets CDR1 to SQVTM and CDR2 to ANQGSEA. The CDR3 runs 11 residues from the cysteine to the phenylalanine. Only CDR3 DNA remains: 33 bases, in frame from the first base. TCR CDR3 regions were amplified from genomic DNA by multiplex PCR using the deep immunoSEQ assay. Extracted genomic DNA from each cell subset was spread evenly across all wells of several immunoSEQ 96-well plates, with each plate serving as a replicate. For unsorted PBMC, roughly 0.3 ug genomic DNA, equal to roughly 33,000 T cell genomes, was loaded into each replicate PCR. Ten immunoSEQ deep assay plates were used to sequence the unsorted PBMC genomic DNA. The purified libraries were quantified using a Qubit 3.0 fluorometer, sized with a Bioanalyzer 2100, and then quantified again using the KAPA Library Quantification kit. Every immunoSEQ 96-well plate was sequenced on a dedicated single-read 150-cycle Illumina NextSeq 550 flow cell. The original methods were these. Because the immunoSEQ output included only junctional sequences and no quality scores, the filtering could not be the same as the filtering used for full-length reads. Sequences were annotated with PyIR, a Python wrapper for IgBLAST v1.9, using IMGT germline references to assign V/J genes and CDR3. Reads were filtered out if the reads had weak V/J assignments (E-value above 1e-6), no CDR3, stop codons, out-of-frame junctions, or ambiguous translated residues. V3J clonotypes were defined as sequences sharing an identical inferred V gene, J gene, and CDR3 amino acid sequence. To compute the percentage overlap between repertoires, the number of shared unique clonotypes was divided by the size of the smaller repertoire. Richness of each repertoire was evaluated using RTK rarefaction, the Chao1 estimator, and Recon v2.1 estimates of unobserved clonotypes. The clones in this table, taken by TCRdb from immuneACCESS, are in-frame only. Not every clone is retained; where verified, under half of the shortfall comes from an unresolved V gene, and the cause of the rest is unknown. That table is the source of V, J and clone size, and D and trimming were worked out from the DNA. The sample profile shows hundreds of thousands of clones; 70% to 80% of them were found once. Around 14% of the sample goes to the ten largest clones.

Donors were healthy HIV-negative adults with no recently reported acute infections or vaccinations. Every donor was a Caucasian adult living in Nashville, Tennessee, USA. For unsorted samples, some 87 million PBMCs were counted, and genomic DNA was extracted using the QIAamp DNA Blood Mini kit. Blood was obtained by leukapheresis, after which PBMCs were separated by Ficoll-Histopaque density gradient centrifugation and cryopreserved in liquid nitrogen vapor phase. Input material: PBMCs. The sequence derives from a woman between 35 and 50 years old in good health. Some clones in this sample may be carry-over from other donors' samples. The rearrangement joined TRBV29-1 to TRBJ1-1; the D gene cannot be resolved reliably. In nucleotide form, the sequence is TGCAGCGCTAACCCCACCCCTGAAGCTTTCTTT. This encodes CSANPTPEAFF.